This TCR beta chain was captured by sequencing in a study of cytomegalovirus exposure and HLA in healthy donors. About the research overall: Early released data comprised about 84 million unique TCRs from HLA-typed donors.

Whole-study results and caveats: As a later analysis showed, a missense DCLRE1C variant was linked to trimming of TCR beta V- and J-genes. Prior analysis indicated that the majority of TCR beta V segments exhibited productivity approximately 90% or approximately 30% of the time.

In the PCR, 60 Vbeta and 13 Jbeta primers were used. Only in-frame clones appear in the TCRdb table, and some are missing; sequencing was by immunoSEQ multiplex PCR. The table includes about 110,000 clones, roughly 15% detected once. This clone was counted between two and nine times. As yet, its antigen is unknown. The CDR3 is 14 residues long. CDR1 MRHNA and CDR2 SNTAGT come from the germline V gene. The V gene end was trimmed by 0 bases and the J gene end by 4 bases; junction bases not matched to a gene: 0. The sequenced material came from PBMCs. The chain recombines TRBV6-4 with TRBJ2-3; 8 bases align to TRBD2. This clonotype originated in a female donor in good health and CMV-seronegative. The CDR3 protein is CASSDSAGADTQYF. For the CDR3, the DNA is TGTGCCAGCAGTGACTCAGCGGGAGCAGATACGCAGTATTTT.